This T cell receptor beta chain was obtained from a study of blood T cell repertoires in COVID-19. The wider study: Samples came from the United States, Italy and Spain, spanning acute and convalescent COVID-19. PBMCs, B-cell-depleted T cells, or T cells were the source of the cDNA or gDNA that made up the material.

Under the authors' procedure: Nucleated cell counts were estimated from reference gene primer amplification. Method: immunoSEQ multiplex PCR; TCRdb's copy keeps in-frame clones and lacks some. The V and J calls and the clone size are those of that table, but D and trimming were determined from the DNA. The table lists about 100,000 clones, just under 80% of them singletons, with roughly 29% in the top ten. The junction had 5 bases not matched to a gene; V was cut back by 6 bases and J by 7 bases. The CDR3 totals 15 residues. Germline assignment: CDR1 MNHEY and CDR2 SVGAGI. The TCR was taken from a man between 65 and 85 years old with active or convalescent COVID-19. What was sequenced was peripheral blood. This chain joins TRBV6-5 and TRBJ1-6; the match to TRBD1 covers 11 bases. The CDR3 bases are TGTGCCAGCAGGGGACAGGGGGATTCGAATTCACCCCTCCACTTT. This sequence encodes CASRGQGDSNSPLHF.